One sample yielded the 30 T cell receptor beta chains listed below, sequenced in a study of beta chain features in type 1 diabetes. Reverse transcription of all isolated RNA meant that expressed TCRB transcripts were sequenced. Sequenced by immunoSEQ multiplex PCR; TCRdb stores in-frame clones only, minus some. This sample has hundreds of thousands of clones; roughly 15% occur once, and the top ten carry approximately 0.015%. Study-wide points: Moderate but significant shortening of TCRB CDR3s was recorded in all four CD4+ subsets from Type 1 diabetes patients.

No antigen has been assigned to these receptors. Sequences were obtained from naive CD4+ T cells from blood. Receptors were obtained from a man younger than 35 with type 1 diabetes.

Here the CDR3 DNA reads TGCGCCAGCAGCTTGGAGGGGCGGGAGGTCCTCCATGGGACCCAGTACTTC. Its translation is CASSLEGREVLHGTQYF. The V gene is TRBV5-1, the J gene TRBJ2-5; 8 bases line up with TRBD2. With V trimmed by 0 bases and J by 7 bases, 14 bases remained unmatched. This CDR3 has 17 amino acids. In germline, CDR1 is SGHRS, CDR2 YFSETQ.

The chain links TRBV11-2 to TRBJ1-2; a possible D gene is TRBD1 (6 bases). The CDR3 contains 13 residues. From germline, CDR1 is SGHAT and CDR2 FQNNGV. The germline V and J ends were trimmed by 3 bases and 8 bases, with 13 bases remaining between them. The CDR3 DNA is TGTGCCAGCAGCTTCGGGGGGGCAATCGGCTACACCTTC. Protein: CASSFGGAIGYTF.

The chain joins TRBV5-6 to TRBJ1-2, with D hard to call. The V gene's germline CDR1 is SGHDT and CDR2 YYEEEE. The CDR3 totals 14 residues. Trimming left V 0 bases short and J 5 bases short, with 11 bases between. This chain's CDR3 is CASSLVGQPYGYTF. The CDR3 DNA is TGTGCCAGCAGCTTGGTGGGCCAGCCATATGGCTACACCTTC.

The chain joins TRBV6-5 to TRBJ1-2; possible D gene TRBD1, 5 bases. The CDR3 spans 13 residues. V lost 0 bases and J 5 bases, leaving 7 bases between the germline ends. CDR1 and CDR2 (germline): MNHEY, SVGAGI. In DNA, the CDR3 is TGTGCCAGCAGTTACTCGAAGGGGTATGGCTACACCTTC. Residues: CASSYSKGYGYTF.

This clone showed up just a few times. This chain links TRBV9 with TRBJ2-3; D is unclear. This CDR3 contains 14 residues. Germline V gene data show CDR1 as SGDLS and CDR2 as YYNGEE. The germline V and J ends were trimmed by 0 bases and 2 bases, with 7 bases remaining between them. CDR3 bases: TGTGCCAGCAGCGTAGCACAGTACACAGATACGCAGTATTTT. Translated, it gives CASSVAQYTDTQYF.

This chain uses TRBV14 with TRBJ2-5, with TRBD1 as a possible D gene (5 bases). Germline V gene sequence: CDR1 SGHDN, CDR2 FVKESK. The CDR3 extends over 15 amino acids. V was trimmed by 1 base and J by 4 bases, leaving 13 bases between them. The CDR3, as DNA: TGTGCCAGCAGCCAAGCCCGCAGGGCTGGAGAGACCCAGTACTTC. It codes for CASSQARRAGETQYF. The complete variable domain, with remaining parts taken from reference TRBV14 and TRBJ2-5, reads EAGVTQFPSHSVIEKGQTVTLRCDPISGHDNLYWYRRVMGKEIKFLLHFVKESKQDESGMPNNRFLAERTGGTYSTLKVQPAELEDSGVYFCASSQARRAGETQYFGPGTRLLVL.

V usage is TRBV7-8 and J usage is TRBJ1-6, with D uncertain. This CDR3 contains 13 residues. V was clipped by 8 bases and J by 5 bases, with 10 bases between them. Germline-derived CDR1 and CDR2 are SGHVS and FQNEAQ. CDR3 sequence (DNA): TGTGCCAGCCAGGTGCCCGATAATTCACCCCTCCACTTT. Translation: CASQVPDNSPLHF. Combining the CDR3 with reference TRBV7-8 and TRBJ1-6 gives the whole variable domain GAGVSQSPRYKVAKRGQDVALRCDPISGHVSLFWYQQALGQGPEFLTYFQNEAQLDKSGLPSDRFFAERPEGSVSTLKIQRTQQEDSAVYLCASQVPDNSPLHFGNGTRLTVT.

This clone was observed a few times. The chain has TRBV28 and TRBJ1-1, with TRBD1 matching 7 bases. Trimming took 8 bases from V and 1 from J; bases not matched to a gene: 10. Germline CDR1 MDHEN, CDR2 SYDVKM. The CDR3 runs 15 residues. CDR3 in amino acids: CASAAGGRSNTEAFF. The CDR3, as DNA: TGTGCCAGCGCCGCAGGGGGAAGGTCGAACACTGAAGCTTTCTTT.

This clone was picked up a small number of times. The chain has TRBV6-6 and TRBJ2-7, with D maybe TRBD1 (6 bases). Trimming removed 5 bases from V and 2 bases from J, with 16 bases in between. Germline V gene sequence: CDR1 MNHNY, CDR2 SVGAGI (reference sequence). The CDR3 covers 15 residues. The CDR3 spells CASSDPGDTTYEQYF. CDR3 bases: TGTGCCAGCAGTGACCCAGGGGACACAACCTACGAGCAGTACTTC.

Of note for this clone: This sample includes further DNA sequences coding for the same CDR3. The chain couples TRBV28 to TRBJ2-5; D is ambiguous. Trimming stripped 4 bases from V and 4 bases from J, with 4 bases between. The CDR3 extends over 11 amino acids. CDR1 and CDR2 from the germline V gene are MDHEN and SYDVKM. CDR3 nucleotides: TGTGCCAGCAGTTCTCTAGAGACCCAGTACTTC. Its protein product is CASSSLETQYF.

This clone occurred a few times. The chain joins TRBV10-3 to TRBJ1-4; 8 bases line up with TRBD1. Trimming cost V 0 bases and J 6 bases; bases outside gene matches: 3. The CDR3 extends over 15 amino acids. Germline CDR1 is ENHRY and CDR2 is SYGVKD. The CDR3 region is CAISESTGADEKLFF. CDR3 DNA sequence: TGTGCCATCAGTGAGTCGACAGGGGCGGATGAAAAACTGTTTTTT.

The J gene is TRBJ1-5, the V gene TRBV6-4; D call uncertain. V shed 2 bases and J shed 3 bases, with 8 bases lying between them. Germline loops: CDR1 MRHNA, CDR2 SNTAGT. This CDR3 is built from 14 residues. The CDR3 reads CASSDDGSNQPQHF. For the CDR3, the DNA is TGTGCCAGCAGTGACGACGGGTCCAATCAGCCCCAGCATTTT.

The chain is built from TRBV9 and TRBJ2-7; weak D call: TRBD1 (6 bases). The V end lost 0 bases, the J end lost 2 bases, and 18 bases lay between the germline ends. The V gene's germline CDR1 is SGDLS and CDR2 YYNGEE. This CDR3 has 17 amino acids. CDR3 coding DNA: TGTGCCAGCAGCGTAGCCCCGCCGGGACAATCACCCTACGAGCAGTACTTC. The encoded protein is CASSVAPPGQSPYEQYF.

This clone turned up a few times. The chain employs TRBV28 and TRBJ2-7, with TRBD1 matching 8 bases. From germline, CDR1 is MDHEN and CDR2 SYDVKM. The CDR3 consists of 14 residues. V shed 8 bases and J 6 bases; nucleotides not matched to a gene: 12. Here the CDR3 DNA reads TGTGCCAGCCGCGTCCTACAGGGGGACCTCGAGCAGTACTTC. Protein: CASRVLQGDLEQYF.

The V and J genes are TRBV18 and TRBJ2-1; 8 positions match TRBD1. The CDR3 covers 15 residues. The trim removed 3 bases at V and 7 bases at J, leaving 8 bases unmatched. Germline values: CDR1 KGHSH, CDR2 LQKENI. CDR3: CASSPLQGARNEQFF. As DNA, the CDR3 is TGTGCCAGCTCACCGCTCCAGGGGGCGCGAAATGAGCAGTTCTTC.

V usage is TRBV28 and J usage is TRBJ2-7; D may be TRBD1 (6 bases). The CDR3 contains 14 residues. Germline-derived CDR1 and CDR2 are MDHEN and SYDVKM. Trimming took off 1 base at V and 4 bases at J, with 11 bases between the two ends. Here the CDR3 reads CASSLFTGKYEQYF. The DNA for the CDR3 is TGTGCCAGCAGTTTATTCACAGGGAAATACGAGCAGTACTTC. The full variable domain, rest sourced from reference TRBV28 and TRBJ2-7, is DVKVTQSSRYLVKRTGEKVFLECVQDMDHENMFWYRQDPGLGLRLIYFSYDVKMKEKGDIPEGYSVSREKKERFSLILESASTNQTSMYLCASSLFTGKYEQYFGPGTRLTVT.

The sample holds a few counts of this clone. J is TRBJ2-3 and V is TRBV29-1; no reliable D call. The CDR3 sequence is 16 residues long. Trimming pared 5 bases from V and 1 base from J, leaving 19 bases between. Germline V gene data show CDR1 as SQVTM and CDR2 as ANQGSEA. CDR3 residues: CSVRSKPRSRTDTQYF. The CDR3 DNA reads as TGCAGCGTTCGTTCCAAACCTAGGTCCCGCACAGATACGCAGTATTTT.

CDR3 nucleotide sequence: TGTGCCAGCAGCGTGGTAGCGGGGGGGCGGGAGACCCAGTACTTC. Its protein is CASSVVAGGRETQYF. The rearrangement links TRBV9 to TRBJ2-5; 11 nucleotides line up with TRBD2. Losses at the gene ends were 2 bases for V and 5 bases for J; bases not matched to a gene: 5. The length of the CDR3 is 15 residues. Per germline, CDR1 SGDLS and CDR2 YYNGEE.

The CDR3 loop reads CASSPLRGQTGEQYF. The CDR3 coding sequence is TGTGCCAGCAGCCCTTTAAGGGGACAAACGGGGGAGCAGTACTTC. V and J are TRBV11-2 and TRBJ2-7; D is possibly TRBD1 (6 bases). V shed 5 bases and J shed 7 bases, with 21 bases lying between them. Germline CDR1 reads SGHAT; CDR2 reads FQNNGV. This CDR3 has 15 amino acids. The full variable domain, with the rest looked up from reference TRBV11-2 and TRBJ2-7, is EAGVAQSPRYKIIEKRQSVAFWCNPISGHATLYWYQQILGQGPKLLIQFQNNGVVDDSQLPKDRFSAERLKGVDSTLKIQPAKLEDSAVYLCASSPLRGQTGEQYFGPGTRLTVT.

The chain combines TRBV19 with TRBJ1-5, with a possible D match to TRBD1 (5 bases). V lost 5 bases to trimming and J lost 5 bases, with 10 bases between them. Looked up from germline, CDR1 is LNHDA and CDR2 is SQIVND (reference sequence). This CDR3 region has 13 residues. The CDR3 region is CASSAGRHQPQHF. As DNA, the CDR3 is TGTGCCAGTAGTGCAGGGCGACATCAGCCCCAGCATTTT.

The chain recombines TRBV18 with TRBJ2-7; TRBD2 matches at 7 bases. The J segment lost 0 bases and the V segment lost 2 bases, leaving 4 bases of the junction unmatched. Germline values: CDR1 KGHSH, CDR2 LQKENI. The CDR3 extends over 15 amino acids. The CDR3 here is CASSPTSSGSYEQYF. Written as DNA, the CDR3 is TGTGCCAGCTCACCAACGTCTAGCGGCTCCTACGAGCAGTACTTC.

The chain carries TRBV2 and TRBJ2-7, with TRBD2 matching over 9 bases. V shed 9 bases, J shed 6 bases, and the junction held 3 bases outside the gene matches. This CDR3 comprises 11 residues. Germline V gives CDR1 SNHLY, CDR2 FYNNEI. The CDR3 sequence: CARGTSIEQYF. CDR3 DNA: TGTGCCAGGGGGACTAGCATCGAGCAGTACTTC.

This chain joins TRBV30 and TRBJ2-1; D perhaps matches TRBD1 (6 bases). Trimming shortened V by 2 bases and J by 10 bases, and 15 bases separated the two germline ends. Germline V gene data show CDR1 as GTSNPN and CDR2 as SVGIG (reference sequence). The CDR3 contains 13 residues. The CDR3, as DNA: TGTGCCTGGAGTCCGGGACACCTTCGGGAGCAGTTCTTC. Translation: CAWSPGHLREQFF.

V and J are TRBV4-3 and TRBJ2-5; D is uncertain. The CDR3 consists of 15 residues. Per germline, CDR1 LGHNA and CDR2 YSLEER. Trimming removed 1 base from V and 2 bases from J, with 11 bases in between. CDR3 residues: CASSQVVSQQETQYF. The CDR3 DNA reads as TGCGCCAGCAGCCAAGTGGTGTCGCAGCAAGAGACCCAGTACTTC.

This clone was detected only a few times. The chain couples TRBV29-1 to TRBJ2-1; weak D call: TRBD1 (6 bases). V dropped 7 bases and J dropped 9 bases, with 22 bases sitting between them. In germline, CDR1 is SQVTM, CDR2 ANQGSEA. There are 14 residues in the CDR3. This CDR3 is CSAGRGRGPREQFF. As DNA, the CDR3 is TGCAGCGCTGGCAGGGGACGAGGTCCTCGTGAGCAGTTCTTC.

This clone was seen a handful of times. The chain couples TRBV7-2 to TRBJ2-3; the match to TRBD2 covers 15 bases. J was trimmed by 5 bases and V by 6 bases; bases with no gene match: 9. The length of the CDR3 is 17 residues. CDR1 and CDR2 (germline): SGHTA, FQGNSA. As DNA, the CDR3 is TGTGCCAGCAGTTTCATCGGGACTAGCGGGGGGCGAGATACGCAGTATTTT. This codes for CASSFIGTSGGRDTQYF.

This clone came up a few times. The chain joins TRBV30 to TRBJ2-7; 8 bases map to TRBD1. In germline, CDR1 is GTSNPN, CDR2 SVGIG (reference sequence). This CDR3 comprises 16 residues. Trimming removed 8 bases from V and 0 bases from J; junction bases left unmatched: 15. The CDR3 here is CAGTVRDRNPSYEQYF. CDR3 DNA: TGTGCCGGGACCGTCCGGGACAGGAACCCCTCCTACGAGCAGTACTTC.

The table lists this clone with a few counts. The CDR3 DNA reads TGTGCCAGTAAGAACACTGGGGCCAACGTCCTGACTTTC. Translation gives CASKNTGANVLTF. The genes are TRBV19 and TRBJ2-6, with D hard to call. CDR1 is LNHDA and CDR2 is SQIVND in the germline V gene (reference sequence). The V end lost 7 bases, the J end lost 2 bases, and 6 bases lay between the germline ends. The CDR3 is made up of 13 amino acids.

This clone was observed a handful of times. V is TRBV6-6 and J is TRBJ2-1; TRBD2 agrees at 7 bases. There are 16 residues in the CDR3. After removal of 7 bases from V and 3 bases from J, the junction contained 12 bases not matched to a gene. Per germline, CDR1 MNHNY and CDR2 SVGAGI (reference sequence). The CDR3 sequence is CASTRLAGDGYNEQFF. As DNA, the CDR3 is TGTGCCAGCACCCGACTAGCCGGTGATGGCTACAATGAGCAGTTCTTC.

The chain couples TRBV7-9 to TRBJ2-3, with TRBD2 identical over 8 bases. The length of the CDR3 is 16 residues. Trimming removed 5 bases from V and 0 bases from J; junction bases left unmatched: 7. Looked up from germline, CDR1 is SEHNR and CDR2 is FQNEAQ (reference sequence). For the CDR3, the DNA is TGTGCCAGCAGCCTCTGGTCTAGCGGGAGCACAGATACGCAGTATTTT. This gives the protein CASSLWSSGSTDTQYF.